This TCR beta chain was profiled in a study of shared clonotypes between healthy human individuals. General observations from the study: Having only a few donors restricted how much genetic and exposure-history diversity was captured. In a few donors, around 5% of naive CD4 clonotypes appeared in common.

This clone was detected ten times or more. The antigen remains undetermined. Additional DNA sequences in this sample encode the identical CDR3. In the sorted-subset replicate PCRs, approximately 200 ng DNA, 25,000 to 30,000 T cell genomes, was used. TCRdb's table, derived via immunoSEQ multiplex PCR, lists solely in-frame clones and lacks some. The data contain 170,000 or so clones, approximately 62% of them singletons. V was shortened by 6 bases and J by 4 bases, with 8 bases between the two germline ends. This CDR3 has 12 residues. CDR1 SNHLY and CDR2 FYNNEI come from the germline V gene. The rearrangement uses TRBV2 and TRBJ2-3; tentatively, D is TRBD1 or TRBD2 (6 bases each). The TCR comes from a man aged 25 to 45 in good health. Material for sequencing was memory CD4+ T cells sorted from blood. Regarding subset: CD45RA-negative fraction. CDR3 DNA: TGTGCCAGCAGGGAGGGGGCAGATACGCAGTATTTT. Translated: CASREGADTQYF.